The 4 T cell receptor beta chains presented below share a single source sample, sequenced in a study of vaccination and CD4 T cells after COVID-19 (dated by TCRdb to 2021 to 2024). Libraries were made using PCR. The data were produced on an Illumina iSeq 100. DNA from cultured CD4+ T cells underwent TCR sequencing with the Oncomine TCR Beta short-read assay at the Johns Hopkins FTIC core. The raw public data were reprocessed by TCRdb itself: fastp quality trimming at Q25, MiXCR clonotype calling, in-frame beta chains only. Each entry is one CDR3 protein sequence, shown with its most common DNA and genes. The sample contains over 13,000 distinct CDR3 sequences, around 53% of them found a single time. Of the sample, less than 15% falls within the top ten clones. The treatment or condition label, read with the paper, signifies: roughly 11-day PBMC culture with coronavirus spike peptide pools or control peptides (ViraFEST assay).

These TCRs are of unknown antigen specificity. The sequencing sample was made of CD4+ T cells from blood, cultured in vitro. These TCRs come from a human donor who had recovered from COVID-19.

This clonotype was counted between two and nine times. This chain joins TRBV4-3 and TRBJ1-2; D is unclear. Germline CDR1 is LGHNA and CDR2 is YSLEER. Trimming took off 3 bases at V and 2 bases at J, with 4 bases between the two ends. The CDR3 covers 12 residues. In nucleotides, the CDR3 is TGCGCCAGCAGCCAGGGGAACTATGGCTACACCTTC. Protein product: CASSQGNYGYTF.

V and J are TRBV6-1 and TRBJ2-2; D remains ambiguous. V was clipped by 5 bases and J by 0 bases, with 7 bases between them. The length of the CDR3 is 14 residues. Germline V gene sequence: CDR1 MNHNS, CDR2 SASEGT. The CDR3 sequence is CASSTDPNTGELFF. In DNA, the CDR3 is TGTGCCAGCAGTACGGACCCGAACACCGGGGAGCTGTTTTTT.

Points on this clonotype: The junction shows a germline mismatch at one end, possibly a read error. The gene calls are TRBV7-3 and TRBJ2-2; D is possibly TRBD1 (5 bases). The CDR3 loop spans 13 amino acids. The germline CDR1 and CDR2 sequences are SGHTA and FQGTGA. This CDR3 reads CAGSPQGAGELFF. As DNA, the CDR3 is TGTGCCGGCAGTCCCCAGGGCGCCGGGGAGCTGTTTTTT.

The chain recombines TRBV21-1 with TRBJ1-5; TRBD1 is the table's D call, not checked against the DNA. TRBV21-1 is described as a pseudogene. The CDR3 length is 15 residues. The CDR3 coding sequence is TGTGCCAGCAGCAAAGTACCGACAGGCAATCAGCCCCAGCATTTT. Translating it yields CASSKVPTGNQPQHF.